Each of the 2 T cell receptor beta chains below was sequenced from the same sample in a study of cytomegalovirus exposure and HLA in healthy donors. PCR amplification relied on 60 Vbeta primers (plus 13 Jbeta primers). Only in-frame clones appear in the TCRdb table, and some are missing; sequencing was by immunoSEQ multiplex PCR. The sample records approximately 140,000 clones, 81% being singletons. The sequenced sample consisted of PBMCs. These receptors were collected from a man aged 18 to 29 in good health and CMV-seronegative.

The gene calls are TRBV30 and TRBJ1-2; 7 bases line up with TRBD1. This CDR3 region has 13 residues. The J segment lost 8 bases and the V segment lost 7 bases, leaving 13 bases of the junction unmatched. Germline V gene sequence: CDR1 GTSNPN, CDR2 SVGIG (reference sequence). In nucleotides, the CDR3 is TGTGCCTCCTCCAAGGAGGGGGCTAAAGGCTACACCTTC. This sequence encodes CASSKEGAKGYTF.

The gene calls are TRBV9 and TRBJ1-3; no clear D. Trimming took off 4 bases at V and 4 bases at J, with 18 bases between the two ends. There are 16 residues in the CDR3. Germline lookup yields CDR1 SGDLS and CDR2 YYNGEE. The CDR3 reads CASSPTRGGRGNTIYF. In DNA form, the CDR3 reads TGTGCCAGCAGCCCCACCCGCGGAGGGCGCGGAAACACCATATATTTT. Variable domain in full (rest from reference TRBV9 and TRBJ1-3): DSGVTQTPKHLITATGQRVTLRCSPRSGDLSVYWYQQSLDQGLQFLIQYYNGEERAKGNILERFSAQQFPDLHSELNLSSLELGDSALYFCASSPTRGGRGNTIYFGEGSWLTVV.